The T cell receptor beta chain under discussion was sequenced for a study of memory CD4+ T cells and cytomegalovirus serostatus. Single viable CD3+CD4+CD8-CD45RO+ cells were sorted as the memory CD4+ T cells. The method was immunoSEQ multiplex PCR; TCRdb's version includes in-frame clones alone and lacks a portion of them. The sample yields about 75,000 clones, 60% to 80% seen once. The CDR3 is made up of 14 amino acids. Germline V gene lookup returns CDR1 SGHRS and CDR2 YFSETQ. Trimming removed 3 bases from V and 7 bases from J; junction bases left unmatched: 7. This TCR was recovered from an adult in good health and CMV-seropositive. The sequenced sample consisted of memory CD4+ T cells from blood. The chain has TRBV5-1 and TRBJ1-2; 9 nucleotides line up with TRBD1. CDR3 DNA: TGCGCCAGCAGCTCCGGACAGGGGACCTCTGGCTACACCTTC. The encoded protein is CASSSGQGTSGYTF. Based on the CDR3 plus reference TRBV5-1 and TRBJ1-2, the full variable domain is KAGVTQTPRYLIKTRGQQVTLSCSPISGHRSVSWYQQTPGQGLQFLFEYFSETQRNKGNFPGRFSGRQFSNSRSEMNVSTLELGDSALYLCASSSGQGTSGYTFGSGTRLTVV.